The rows below give T cell receptor beta chains drawn from one sample of a study of T cell repertoires in cytomegalovirus infection. Antigens for these TCRs are unknown. TCRdb used MiXCR to reprocess the reads, holding one entry per CDR3 protein. Here the sample spans 370,000 or so distinct CDR3 sequences, approximately 30% being singletons. The source material was cultured PBMCs, sampled from culture after CMV antigen stimulation. The receptors shown here come from a human donor in good health (CMV status not recorded). Some clones in this sample may be carry-over from other donors' samples. Each CDR3 is given with its conserved first and last residue. A D gene is named only where the DNA matches it firmly. Size values are once, few and many counts, or a class for expanded clones, and some rows have none.

D: TRBD1; V: TRBV7-2; J: TRBJ2-7; size: few; DNA: TGTGCCAGCAGCTATGACAGGGATTCCGAGCAGTACTTC; CDR3: CASSYDRDSEQYF
D: TRBD1; V: TRBV5-1; J: TRBJ1-5; size: NA; DNA: TGCGCCAGCAGCTTGTCTGCAGGGGGAGGTCAGCCCCAGCATTTT; CDR3: CASSLSAGGGQPQHF
D: TRBD1; V: TRBV30; J: TRBJ1-1; size: few; DNA: TGTGCCTGGAGTGTGGGAGGGGGCAACACTGAAGCTTTCTTT; CDR3: CAWSVGGGNTEAFF
D: NA; V: TRBV7-2; J: TRBJ2-2; size: NA; DNA: TGTGCCAGCAGCTTAGATAGCAGAAGGAGTACCGGGGAGCTGTTTTTT; CDR3: CASSLDSRRSTGELFF
D: NA; V: TRBV7-4; J: TRBJ1-1; size: NA; DNA: TGTGCCAGCAGCCAAACCGGGACAACAACCGAAGCTTTCTTT; CDR3: CASSQTGTTTEAFF
D: NA; V: TRBV10-3; J: TRBJ2-1; size: once; DNA: TGTGCCATCAGTGAGTCGGTGGGAGTGAAAGTTGAGCAGTTCTTC; CDR3: CAISESVGVKVEQFF
D: NA; V: TRBV11-2; J: TRBJ2-6; size: once; DNA: TGTGCCAGCAGCACCTATTCTGGGGCCGGAGTCTCTGGGGCCAACGTCCTGACTTTC; CDR3: CASSTYSGAGVSGANVLTF
D: TRBD2; V: TRBV4-3; J: TRBJ2-1; size: NA; DNA: TGCGCCAGCAGCCAAGAGGGGAGGGCCTACAATGAGCAGTTCTTC; CDR3: CASSQEGRAYNEQFF
D: NA; V: TRBV19; J: TRBJ1-5; size: few; DNA: TGTGCCAGTAGTATGAGCTTCAGTTCCAATCAGCCCCAGCATTTT; CDR3: CASSMSFSSNQPQHF
D: TRBD1; V: TRBV6-8; J: TRBJ1-2; size: once; DNA: TGTGCCAGCAGTAAGGGACAGGTGGCGTATGGCTACACCTTC; CDR3: CASSKGQVAYGYTF
D: TRBD2; V: TRBV6-6; J: TRBJ2-3; size: NA; DNA: TGTGCCAGCAGTTACTCGATTATGGCGGGAGGTCTGGATACGCAGTATTTT; CDR3: CASSYSIMAGGLDTQYF
D: NA; V: TRBV7-8; J: TRBJ1-2; size: NA; DNA: TGTGCCAGCAGCGCAAGGGACGGTCTATACTATGGCTACACCTTC; CDR3: CASSARDGLYYGYTF
D: NA; V: TRBV7-2; J: TRBJ1-4; size: few; DNA: TGTGCCAGCAGCCCGAGGGGGAATGAAAAACTGTTTTTT; CDR3: CASSPRGNEKLFF
D: NA; V: TRBV2; J: TRBJ2-6; size: few; DNA: TGTGCCAGCAGGGACGACAACTCTGGGGCCAACGTCCTGACTTTC; CDR3: CASRDDNSGANVLTF
D: NA; V: TRBV6-2/TRBV6-3; J: TRBJ1-5; size: few; DNA: TGTGCCAGCAACTCAAAGGTCGGGGGTGCTCAGCCCCAGCATTTT; CDR3: CASNSKVGGAQPQHF
D: NA; V: TRBV7-6; J: TRBJ2-3; size: NA; DNA: TGTGCCAGCCCACAGGGTGTGGATACGCAGTATTTT; CDR3: CASPQGVDTQYF
D: NA; V: TRBV6-5; J: TRBJ1-1; size: NA; DNA: TGTGCCAGCAGTGAACGGGGCGGCGAGGTTGAAGCTTTCTTT; CDR3: CASSERGGEVEAFF
D: TRBD1; V: TRBV5-1; J: TRBJ2-1; size: NA; DNA: TGCGCCAGCAGCTTGGATCTACAGGGGGGATATGGTGAGCAGTTCTTC; CDR3: CASSLDLQGGYGEQFF
D: TRBD1; V: TRBV7-2; J: TRBJ2-7; size: NA; DNA: TGTGCCCCCTTTAAGGGACAGATACCCTACGAGCAGTACTTC; CDR3: CAPFKGQIPYEQYF
D: TRBD2; V: TRBV7-2; J: TRBJ2-3; size: NA; DNA: TGTGCCAGCAGCTTAGTCCTAGCGGGAGGTACCACAGATACGCAGTATTTT; CDR3: CASSLVLAGGTTDTQYF
D: TRBD2; V: TRBV28; J: TRBJ2-1; size: NA; DNA: TGTGCCAGCAGTCAATTCTCGACTAGCGGGAGGGCGGCGGATGAGCAGTTCTTC; CDR3: CASSQFSTSGRAADEQFF
D: TRBD1; V: TRBV20-1; J: TRBJ1-6; size: NA; DNA: TGCAGTGCTAGAGAGGGGACGGGGCGACAGGGGAGCTCCTATAATTCACCCCTCCACTTT; CDR3: CSAREGTGRQGSSYNSPLHF
D: TRBD2; V: TRBV6-1; J: TRBJ2-1; size: NA; DNA: TGTGCCAGCAGTCCCGATTTCGAGCGGGAGGCCACTTACAATGAGCAGTTCTTC; CDR3: CASSPDFEREATYNEQFF
D: NA; V: TRBV6-1; J: TRBJ2-3; size: NA; DNA: TGTGCCAGCAGCGTACGGAAGGGCACAGATACGCAGTATTTT; CDR3: CASSVRKGTDTQYF
D: NA; V: TRBV20-1; J: TRBJ2-7; size: NA; DNA: TGCAGCGCGAGGAGGCCCCCAGCCAACGAGCAGTACTTC; CDR3: CSARRPPANEQYF
D: NA; V: TRBV7-9; J: TRBJ1-4; size: NA; DNA: TGTGCCAGCAGCGGAAGCGAAAAACTGTTTTTT; CDR3: CASSGSEKLFF
D: TRBD1; V: TRBV4-3; J: TRBJ2-2; size: NA; DNA: TGCGCCAGCAGCCAAGATCAGGGGGCGAACACCGGGGAGCTGTTTTTT; CDR3: CASSQDQGANTGELFF
D: TRBD1; V: TRBV29-1; J: TRBJ1-5; size: few; DNA: TGCAGCGTTGTAAATCGTACAGGGGCCACCCTCAATCAGCCCCAGCATTTT; CDR3: CSVVNRTGATLNQPQHF
D: NA; V: TRBV4-3; J: TRBJ1-5; size: few; DNA: TGCGCCAGCAGCCTTGGGCACGGGGGCCTAAATCAGCCCCAGCATTTT; CDR3: CASSLGHGGLNQPQHF
D: NA; V: TRBV6-1; J: TRBJ1-5; size: many; DNA: TGTGCCAGCGGCACAGGGAAGCCCCAGCATTTT; CDR3: CASGTGKPQHF
D: TRBD2; V: TRBV6-2/TRBV6-3; J: TRBJ2-7; size: NA; DNA: TGTGCCAGCCTAGGGACAGAGACTAGCGGGACGCTCTACGAGCAGTACTTC; CDR3: CASLGTETSGTLYEQYF
D: NA; V: TRBV15; J: TRBJ1-5; size: few; DNA: TGTGCCACCAGCAGAGTTGGCAGGGTGAGCAATCAGCCCCAGCATTTT; CDR3: CATSRVGRVSNQPQHF
D: TRBD2; V: TRBV11-2; J: TRBJ2-5; size: few; DNA: TGTGCCAGCAGCTTAGATCTAGCGGGAGGACGAGAGACCCAGTACTTC; CDR3: CASSLDLAGGRETQYF
D: NA; V: TRBV19; J: TRBJ2-3; size: NA; DNA: TGTGCCGCCCGTCTCGGTGGCACAGATACGCAGTATTTT; CDR3: CAARLGGTDTQYF
D: TRBD2; V: TRBV7-6; J: TRBJ2-5; size: few; DNA: TGTGCCAGCAGCTTAGGGGCTAGCGGGGGCCAAGAGACCCAGTACTTC; CDR3: CASSLGASGGQETQYF
D: NA; V: TRBV27; J: TRBJ1-6; size: NA; DNA: TGTGCCAGCTCCCAAAGGGGGACCTATAATTCACCCCTCCACTTT; CDR3: CASSQRGTYNSPLHF
D: TRBD2; V: TRBV6-2/TRBV6-3; J: TRBJ2-4; size: few; DNA: TGTGCCAGCAGTTACTCCCTACTCGAGCGGGAGGGTGTGATGCCTGCCAAAAACATTCAGTACTTC; CDR3: CASSYSLLEREGVMPAKNIQYF
D: NA; V: TRBV20-1; J: TRBJ2-7; size: NA; DNA: TGCAGTGCTACTTCCCTCGCATACGAGCAGTACTTC; CDR3: CSATSLAYEQYF
D: NA; V: TRBV5-6; J: TRBJ2-1; size: NA; DNA: TGTGCCAGCGCAATAGTAGGGGCCGCGATTTTTGAGCAGTTCTTC; CDR3: CASAIVGAAIFEQFF
D: NA; V: TRBV5-1; J: TRBJ2-3; size: NA; DNA: TGCGCCAGCAGCTTGGGACTCGAACTGGCGACAGATACGCAGTATTTT; CDR3: CASSLGLELATDTQYF
D: NA; V: TRBV12-3/TRBV12-4; J: TRBJ2-5; size: few; DNA: TGTGCCAGCAGTTTAGGACAGCCCCAAGAGACCCAGTACTTC; CDR3: CASSLGQPQETQYF
D: NA; V: TRBV7-8; J: TRBJ2-2; size: NA; DNA: TGTGCCAGCAGCGCGGTGAACACCGGGGAGCTGTTTTTT; CDR3: CASSAVNTGELFF
D: NA; V: TRBV7-9; J: TRBJ1-1; size: NA; DNA: TGTGCCAGCAGCTTAGATCAGGACGGCACTGAAGCTTTCTTT; CDR3: CASSLDQDGTEAFF
D: NA; V: TRBV5-1; J: TRBJ2-2; size: NA; DNA: TGCGCCAGCAGCGGATTAGCGTCAGCGAACACCGGGGAGCTGTTTTTT; CDR3: CASSGLASANTGELFF
D: NA; V: TRBV7-9; J: TRBJ2-6; size: few; DNA: TGTGCCAGCAGCTTAGCTTTGACGGGGACTGGGGCCAACGTCCTGACTTTC; CDR3: CASSLALTGTGANVLTF
D: TRBD2; V: TRBV24-1; J: TRBJ2-1; size: few; DNA: TGTGCCACCAGTGATCCTGGGCCTAGCGGGAGGACAATCAATGAGCAGTTCTTC; CDR3: CATSDPGPSGRTINEQFF
D: NA; V: TRBV15; J: TRBJ2-1; size: NA; DNA: TGTGCCACCAGCAGAGATCTTCCGTCGCTAACGGTCTCCTACAATGAGCAGTTCTTC; CDR3: CATSRDLPSLTVSYNEQFF
D: NA; V: TRBV27; J: TRBJ2-1; size: few; DNA: TGTGCCAGCAGCAGCGAAGCCACCCTAATCTACAATGAGCAGTTCTTC; CDR3: CASSSEATLIYNEQFF
D: NA; V: TRBV3-1; J: TRBJ1-1; size: few; DNA: TGTGCCAGCAGCCATTCCCGAAGGCCCCGAACTGAAGCTTTCTTT; CDR3: CASSHSRRPRTEAFF